A single sample is the source of the 25 T cell receptor beta chains below, sequenced in a study of response to subunit inactivated influenza vaccine (dated by TCRdb to 2017 to 2018). The library came from RT-PCR. TCRdb names Illumina HiSeq 2500 as the instrument used. Clones were called with MiXCR by TCRdb after fastp trimmed the public reads at Q25, and only in-frame beta chains were retained. Here each entry gathers all rows of one CDR3 protein and keeps the most common genes and DNA. Present in this sample are under 550,000 distinct CDR3 sequences, approximately 6.9% of which were seen just once. Over 10% of the sample is in the top ten clones. Sequenced material: PBMCs from blood, taken around 2 years after vaccination. The receptors come from a man in his fifties or sixties who received an inactivated influenza vaccine. Donor details come from another sample of the same person, matched by shared clones.

The CDR3 DNA follows: TGCAGTGCACCGGGACTAGCGGGAGGGCCCTACGAGCAGTACTTC. Its protein is CSAPGLAGGPYEQYF. This chain connects TRBV20-1 to TRBJ2-7, with 16 nucleotides matching TRBD2. The trim removed 6 bases at V and 2 bases at J, leaving 4 bases unmatched. CDR3 size: 15 residues. Germline V gives CDR1 DFQATT, CDR2 SNEGSKA (reference sequence).

This clonotype occurred many times. The CDR3 nucleotides are TGCGCCAGCAGCCAAGATCCTAGTATCTCCTACAATGAGCAGTTCTTC. Translation gives CASSQDPSISYNEQFF. The genes are TRBV4-3 and TRBJ2-1; D remains unclear. The CDR3 extends over 16 amino acids. The germline CDR1 and CDR2 sequences are LGHNA and YSLEER. V lost 0 bases, J lost 0 bases, and 9 bases lay in between.

This clonotype was seen a few times. This chain connects TRBV6-2 or TRBV6-3 to TRBJ1-1; D is uncertain. The germline gives CDR1 MNHEY, CDR2 SVGEGT. The CDR3 covers 13 residues. V was trimmed by 6 bases and J by 1 base, leaving 9 bases between them. The CDR3 nucleotides are TGTGCCAGCAGACATACAACGAACACTGAAGCTTTCTTT. Its translation: CASRHTTNTEAFF.

This chain uses TRBV6-1 with TRBJ2-1, with 11 bases fitting TRBD2. The CDR3 covers 15 residues. V shed 6 bases and J 5 bases; nucleotides not matched to a gene: 6. CDR1 is MNHNS, CDR2 SASEGT, per germline. The CDR3 DNA follows: TGTGCCAGCAGCAAGGGACTAGCGGACAACAATGAGCAGTTCTTC. It codes for CASSKGLADNNEQFF.

This clonotype was seen a few times. The gene calls are TRBV7-9 and TRBJ2-5; 12 bases map to TRBD2. Per the germline V gene, CDR1 is SEHNR and CDR2 is FQNEAQ (reference sequence). CDR3 length: 17 residues. V trimming: 0 bases; J trimming: 1 base; junction bases outside the gene matches: 3. The CDR3 nucleotides read TGTGCCAGCAGCTTAGCGACTAGCGGGGGACTCCAAGAGACCCAGTACTTC. Protein product: CASSLATSGGLQETQYF.

In regard to this clonotype: A single base separates this from a much larger clone, so it may be a read error. V and J are TRBV4-2 and TRBJ2-3; D is undetermined. The CDR3 covers 14 residues. The V and J ends lost 4 bases and 4 bases respectively, with 12 bases between them. Per the germline V gene, CDR1 is LGHNA and CDR2 is YNFKEQ. The CDR3 loop is CASSLQPSADTQYF. Written as DNA, the CDR3 is TGTGCCAGCAGCCTTCAGCCCTCTGCAGATACGCAGTATTTT.

The sample holds many counts of this clonotype. The chain links TRBV27 to TRBJ1-5; 9 bases agree with TRBD1. The CDR3 runs to 14 residues. Germline lookup yields CDR1 MNHEY and CDR2 SMNVEV (reference sequence). The junction had 1 base not matched to a gene; V was cut back by 5 bases and J by 2 bases. The CDR3: CASSRQGGNQPQHF. Here the CDR3 DNA reads TGTGCCAGCAGTCGACAGGGGGGCAATCAGCCCCAGCATTTT.

The sample holds many counts of this clonotype. The genes are TRBV6-1 and TRBJ1-5; D perhaps matches TRBD1 (5 bases). V was shortened by 1 base and J by 1 base, with 11 bases between the two germline ends. The CDR3 totals 16 residues. Germline CDR1 reads MNHNS; CDR2 reads SASEGT. The CDR3 protein is CASSEVFGGSNQPQHF. The DNA of the CDR3 is TGTGCCAGCAGTGAAGTCTTTGGGGGAAGCAATCAGCCCCAGCATTTT.

The chain carries TRBV12-3 or TRBV12-4 and TRBJ1-1, with D perhaps TRBD1 (5 bases). Trimming pared 6 bases from V and 0 bases from J, leaving 11 bases between. CDR3 length: 14 residues. The CDR3 DNA sequence: TGTGCCAGCAGCCTACTGGGGCTGAACACTGAAGCTTTCTTT. As protein: CASSLLGLNTEAFF.

This clonotype showed up many times. The chain links TRBV9 to TRBJ1-5; perhaps TRBD1 as D (5 bases). The V gene lost 2 bases and the J gene lost 2 bases, with 11 bases spanning the gap. CDR3 length: 15 amino acids. The germline V gene encodes CDR1 SGDLS and CDR2 YYNGEE. The CDR3 reads CASSVGTLGNQPQHF. The CDR3 bases are TGTGCCAGCAGCGTCGGGACTTTGGGCAATCAGCCCCAGCATTTT.

The chain employs TRBV6-5 and TRBJ1-1; 9 bases fit TRBD1. The J segment lost 12 bases and the V segment lost 0 bases, leaving 5 bases of the junction unmatched. Germline CDR1 is MNHEY and CDR2 is SVGAGI. The CDR3 is made up of 13 amino acids. The CDR3 loop reads CASSYSPGTGTFF. CDR3 DNA: TGTGCCAGCAGTTACTCCCCCGGGACAGGGACTTTCTTT.

The sample holds a few counts of this clonotype. This chain links TRBV19 with TRBJ1-5; 8 nucleotides align to TRBD1. V was pared by 6 bases and J by 2 bases, with 6 bases of the junction left unmatched. CDR1 and CDR2 from the germline V gene are LNHDA and SQIVND (reference sequence). The CDR3 has 15 residues. The CDR3 DNA is TGTGCCAGTAGCACAGACAGGGGAGGCAATCAGCCCCAGCATTTT. As protein: CASSTDRGGNQPQHF.

This clonotype showed up just a few times. The chain employs TRBV6-1 and TRBJ2-1; 11 bases map to TRBD2. The CDR3 loop spans 17 amino acids. Germline V gives CDR1 MNHNS, CDR2 SASEGT. V lost 6 bases and J lost 4; bases outside the gene matches: 11. CDR3 DNA sequence: TGTGCCAGCAGGAACCTGGGTAGCGGGGGGGCATACAATGAGCAGTTCTTC. This translates into CASRNLGSGGAYNEQFF.

This clonotype was seen a handful of times. V gene TRBV27 combines with J gene TRBJ1-1; a possible D gene is TRBD1 (5 bases). Germline V gene sequence: CDR1 MNHEY, CDR2 SMNVEV (reference sequence). The CDR3 extends over 14 amino acids. V lost 3 bases, J lost 0 bases, and 8 bases lay in between. For the CDR3, the DNA is TGTGCCAGCAGTTTTGGGGGAGTGAACACTGAAGCTTTCTTT. Its protein is CASSFGGVNTEAFF.

There are a few counts of this clonotype. This chain uses TRBV5-1 with TRBJ2-3; D assignment may be TRBD1 or TRBD2 (5 bases each). V lost 3 bases, J lost 6 bases, and 14 bases lay in between. This CDR3 comprises 14 residues. CDR1 and CDR2 (germline): SGHRS, YFSETQ. The CDR3 nucleotides read TGCGCCAGCAGCTCCCAGGGAGAATTGGATACGCAGTATTTT. As protein: CASSSQGELDTQYF.

This chain joins TRBV6-2 or TRBV6-3 and TRBJ2-1, with 7 nucleotides matching TRBD2. CDR3 length: 15 residues. The germline gives CDR1 MNHEY, CDR2 SVGEGT. The V gene end was trimmed by 2 bases and the J gene end by 6 bases; junction bases not matched to a gene: 7. CDR3 in DNA: TGTGCCAGCAGTTACATCGCGGGAGTGGTCAATGAGCAGTTCTTC. Its translation: CASSYIAGVVNEQFF.

This sequence joins TRBV27 and TRBJ2-2; D remains unclear. V was cut by 6 bases and J by 2 bases, with 13 bases left in between. Germline V gene data show CDR1 as MNHEY and CDR2 as SMNVEV (reference sequence). CDR3 length equals 15 residues. DNA of the CDR3: TGTGCCAGCAGAGCGAACCCGTCCAACACCGGGGAGCTGTTTTTT. This encodes CASRANPSNTGELFF.

J is TRBJ2-1 and V is TRBV20-1; TRBD1 matches 10 bases. The CDR3 loop spans 14 amino acids. V lost 4 bases to trimming and J lost 8 bases; unmatched junction nucleotides: 8. Per the germline V gene, CDR1 is DFQATT and CDR2 is SNEGSKA (reference sequence). DNA of the CDR3: TGCAGTGCTAAGAGGACAGGGGGTTCCCATGAGCAGTTCTTC. Translation: CSAKRTGGSHEQFF.

The CDR3, as DNA: TGCAGCGTTGGACTAGGGGGTACAGATACGCAGTATTTT. It encodes CSVGLGGTDTQYF. The chain is built from TRBV29-1 and TRBJ2-3, with D possibly being TRBD1 or TRBD2 (6 bases each). The CDR3 is 13 amino acids. Germline CDR1 and CDR2: SQVTM and ANQGSEA. Trimming took off 4 bases at V and 3 bases at J, with 11 bases between the two ends.

This clonotype has ten or more counts. The chain joins TRBV20-1 to TRBJ1-1, with D possibly matching TRBD1 (5 bases). V was trimmed by 5 bases and J by 8 bases, leaving 12 bases between them. The CDR3 consists of 11 residues. In germline, CDR1 is DFQATT, CDR2 SNEGSKA (reference sequence). The CDR3 DNA follows: TGCAGTGCTCTGAAGGGGTGGGAAGCTTTCTTT. Translation: CSALKGWEAFF.

The chain employs TRBV12-3 or TRBV12-4 and TRBJ2-2; 12 positions match TRBD2. The CDR3 is 16 amino acids. Trimming removed 5 bases from V and 6 bases from J; junction bases left unmatched: 7. In nucleotides, the CDR3 is TGTGCCAGCAGTGCACTAGCGGGAGGATGGTCCGGGGAGCTGTTTTTT. It encodes CASSALAGGWSGELFF.

This clonotype has a count of ten or more. The V gene is TRBV29-1, the J gene TRBJ2-5, with 9 nucleotides matching TRBD2. The CDR3 length is 15 residues. V was clipped by 7 bases and J by 5 bases; unmatched bases: 14. Germline V CDR1 and CDR2: SQVTM, ANQGSEA. CDR3 in DNA: TGCAGCGCCGCCGGATTAGCGGGAGCCGGTGAGACCCAGTACTTC. Protein: CSAAGLAGAGETQYF.

This chain joins TRBV4-2 and TRBJ2-5, with D possibly TRBD1 on 5 matching bases. From germline, CDR1 is LGHNA and CDR2 YNFKEQ. The CDR3 totals 15 residues. V was pared by 4 bases and J by 0 bases, with 12 bases between. In DNA form, the CDR3 reads TGTGCCAGCAGCCTTGGGGCAGCAGACCAAGAGACCCAGTACTTC. Its protein is CASSLGAADQETQYF.

CDR3 DNA: TGCGCCAGCAGCCAATTGGACAGTTACAATGAGCAGTTCTTC. Its protein product is CASSQLDSYNEQFF. The chain joins TRBV4-3 to TRBJ2-1; a possible D gene is TRBD1 (6 bases). V gave up 2 bases and J gave up 4 bases, with 9 bases separating them. The CDR3 is made up of 14 amino acids. Germline-derived CDR1 and CDR2 are LGHNA and YSLEER.

This chain's CDR3 is CASSFGGTSGPQETQYF. CDR3 bases: TGTGCCAGCAGCTTCGGGGGGACTAGCGGCCCCCAAGAGACCCAGTACTTC. The rearrangement links TRBV2 to TRBJ2-5, with 11 bases identical to TRBD2. Trimming took 6 bases from V and 1 from J; bases not matched to a gene: 10. CDR3 length equals 17 residues. CDR1 is SNHLY and CDR2 is FYNNEI in the germline V gene.